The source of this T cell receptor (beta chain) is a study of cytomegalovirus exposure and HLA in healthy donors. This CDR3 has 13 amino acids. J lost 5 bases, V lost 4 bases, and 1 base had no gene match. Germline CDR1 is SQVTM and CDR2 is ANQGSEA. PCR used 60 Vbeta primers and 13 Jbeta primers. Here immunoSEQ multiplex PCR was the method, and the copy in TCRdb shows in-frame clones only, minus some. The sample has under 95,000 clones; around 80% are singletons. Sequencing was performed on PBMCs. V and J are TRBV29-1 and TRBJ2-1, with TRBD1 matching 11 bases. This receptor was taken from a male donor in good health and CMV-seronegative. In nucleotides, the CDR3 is TGCAGCGTTGGGGACAGGGGGGACAATGAGCAGTTCTTC. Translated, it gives CSVGDRGDNEQFF.